One and the same sample provided the 21 T cell receptor beta chains below, sequenced in a study of post-analysis software for immune sequencing data. Their antigens remain unidentified. General study results and limits: Patients showed TRBV5-6, TRBV5-1 and TRBV20-1 among several TRBV segments more frequent than in controls.

Carried by the TCR beta cDNA libraries were unique molecular identifiers. TCRdb reanalysed the PCR reads using MiXCR and keeps one entry per CDR3 protein. The sample has roughly 650,000 distinct CDR3 sequences, 59% seen once. The source material was blood. The receptors originated from a girl aged 2 to 10 with multiple sclerosis.

The chain joins TRBV28 to TRBJ2-4; the D gene is possibly TRBD1 (5 bases). Between the trimmed V and J ends, which lost 7 bases and 6 bases, there was a span of 22 bases. Germline V gives CDR1 MDHEN, CDR2 SYDVKM. The CDR3 is made up of 16 amino acids. The CDR3, as DNA: TGTGCCAGCACCCTTAGACAGAAGGGCGGTAGAAACATTCAGTACTTC. Translation gives CASTLRQKGGRNIQYF. Supplemented by reference TRBV28 and TRBJ2-4, the full variable domain reads DVKVTQSSRYLVKRTGEKVFLECVQDMDHENMFWYRQDPGLGLRLIYFSYDVKMKEKGDIPEGYSVSREKKERFSLILESASTNQTSMYLCASTLRQKGGRNIQYFGAGTRLSVL.

This clonotype was found many times. The J gene is TRBJ2-3, the V gene TRBV29-1; D is undetermined. The CDR3 is 14 residues long. Germline CDR1 SQVTM, CDR2 ANQGSEA. The V and J ends lost 2 bases and 0 bases respectively, with 9 bases between them. The CDR3 DNA reads as TGCAGCGTTGAACGGACGGCTAGCACAGATACGCAGTATTTT. Its protein product is CSVERTASTDTQYF.

The chain uses TRBV7-9 and TRBJ2-6; D perhaps matches TRBD2 (6 bases). This CDR3 is 16 amino acids long. V dropped 5 bases and J dropped 0 bases, with 11 bases sitting between them. CDR1 is SEHNR, CDR2 FQNEAQ, per germline (reference sequence). The CDR3 nucleotides read TGTGCCAGCAGCCCGGAGGGTTACTCTGGGGCCAACGTCCTGACTTTC. It codes for CASSPEGYSGANVLTF.

The table lists this clonotype with a few counts. The chain recombines TRBV10-3 with TRBJ2-7, with TRBD1 matching 8 bases. In germline, CDR1 is ENHRY, CDR2 SYGVKD. The V gene end was trimmed by 6 bases and the J gene end by 5 bases; junction bases not matched to a gene: 3. The CDR3 length is 12 residues. CDR3 amino acids: CAISQTGDEQYF. Written as DNA, the CDR3 is TGTGCCATCAGCCAGACAGGGGACGAGCAGTACTTC.

V usage is TRBV10-3 and J usage is TRBJ2-3; D might be TRBD1 (5 bases). V lost 6 bases to trimming and J lost 2 bases, with 12 bases between them. Per germline, CDR1 ENHRY and CDR2 SYGVKD. The CDR3 extends over 14 amino acids. CDR3 region: CAISSGPTTDTQYF. CDR3 nucleotides: TGTGCCATCAGCTCAGGGCCTACCACAGATACGCAGTATTTT.

This chain uses TRBV2 with TRBJ2-3; 11 bases align to TRBD2. V was clipped by 9 bases and J by 2 bases; unmatched bases: 7. The CDR3 has 15 residues. The germline V gene encodes CDR1 SNHLY and CDR2 FYNNEI. The CDR3 loop reads CASQTSGTFTDTQYF. The CDR3 DNA reads as TGTGCCAGTCAGACTAGCGGGACGTTCACAGATACGCAGTATTTT. The variable domain in full, with the rest retrieved from reference TRBV2 and TRBJ2-3, is EPEVTQTPSHQVTQMGQEVILRCVPISNHLYFYWYRQILGQKVEFLVSFYNNEISEKSEIFDDQFSVERPDGSNFTLKIRSTKLEDSAMYFCASQTSGTFTDTQYFGPGTRLTVL.

The V gene is TRBV12-3 or TRBV12-4, the J gene TRBJ2-1; 8 bases agree with TRBD2. The CDR3 has 13 amino acids. CDR3 sequence reads: CASQRGSQETQFF. CDR3 bases: TGTGCATCTCAGCGGGGGTCCCAGGAGACCCAGTTCTTC.

The chain carries TRBV7-9 and TRBJ1-1, with D unresolved. Deletions cut 5 bases from V and 10 bases from J, with 11 bases between. The CDR3 covers 11 residues. Germline CDR1 and CDR2: SEHNR and FQNEAQ (reference sequence). The CDR3 here is CASSPWERAFF. For the CDR3, the DNA is TGTGCCAGCAGCCCCTGGGAGAGAGCTTTCTTT.

The genes are TRBV5-1 and TRBJ2-5; D ambiguous. The CDR3 totals 15 residues. V was trimmed by 0 bases and J by 4 bases, leaving 13 bases between them. Germline V gene sequence: CDR1 SGHRS, CDR2 YFSETQ. The CDR3 DNA reads as TGCGCCAGCAGCTTGGGGTTAGGAGTTCGAGAGACCCAGTACTTC. It specifies CASSLGLGVRETQYF.

This chain uses TRBV29-1 with TRBJ2-1, with D unclear. The germline V and J ends were trimmed by 7 bases and 4 bases, with 8 bases remaining between them. The CDR3 runs 11 residues. Germline CDR1 and CDR2: SQVTM and ANQGSEA. CDR3 protein: CSGSYYNEQFF. CDR3 DNA sequence: TGCAGCGGTAGTTATTACAATGAGCAGTTCTTC.

The V call is TRBV7-9, the J call TRBJ2-1; tentatively, D is TRBD1 or TRBD2 (5 bases each). This CDR3 has 16 residues. Looked up from germline, CDR1 is SEHNR and CDR2 is FQNEAQ (reference sequence). V dropped 5 bases and J dropped 4 bases, with 18 bases sitting between them. The chain's CDR3 is CASSDWDDPRYNEQFF. DNA of the CDR3: TGTGCCAGCAGCGACTGGGACGACCCCCGATACAATGAGCAGTTCTTC.

The chain couples TRBV7-2 to TRBJ2-1; TRBD2 might be the D (7 bases). Germline-derived CDR1 and CDR2 are SGHTA and FQGNSA. V lost 5 bases, J lost 5 bases, and 13 bases lay in between. The length of the CDR3 is 14 residues. CDR3 nucleotide sequence: TGTGCCAGCAGCACGTACGGGGGGCACAATGAGCAGTTCTTC. It is translated as CASSTYGGHNEQFF.

The chain combines TRBV6-1 with TRBJ1-2; D is possibly TRBD1 (6 bases). V was clipped by 6 bases and J by 4 bases, with 21 bases between them. This CDR3 is 16 amino acids long. Germline V gives CDR1 MNHNS, CDR2 SASEGT. DNA for the CDR3: TGTGCCAGCAGCGACCTGGGGGGACAAGGGCGCTATGGCTACACCTTC. Translation: CASSDLGGQGRYGYTF.

This clonotype was observed once. The chain links TRBV24-1 to TRBJ1-2; the D is unclear. The CDR3 has 14 amino acids. V was cut by 4 bases and J by 3 bases, with 11 bases left in between. From germline, CDR1 is KGHDR and CDR2 SFDVKD. CDR3: CATSEDGLDYGYTF. The CDR3 DNA reads TGTGCCACCAGTGAAGACGGACTGGACTATGGCTACACCTTC.

This clonotype was counted between two and nine times. This sequence joins TRBV6-5 and TRBJ1-2; D might be TRBD1 (6 bases). Trimming left V 2 bases short and J 8 bases short, with 24 bases between. The CDR3 runs 17 residues. CDR1 is MNHEY and CDR2 is SVGAGI in the germline V gene. The CDR3 is CASSYTDSMSFTGGYTF. The CDR3 DNA reads as TGTGCCAGCAGTTACACGGACAGCATGTCGTTCACTGGAGGCTACACCTTC.

This chain connects TRBV6-2 or TRBV6-3 to TRBJ2-1; D not certain. The CDR3 extends over 14 amino acids. V was shortened by 0 bases and J by 4 bases, with 7 bases between the two germline ends. From germline, CDR1 is MNHEY and CDR2 SVGEGT. The CDR3 DNA follows: TGTGCCAGCAGTTACTCGGGGAAGTACAATGAGCAGTTCTTC. It specifies CASSYSGKYNEQFF.

V gene TRBV4-1 combines with J gene TRBJ1-2, with D uncertain. Trimming took off 4 bases at V and 3 bases at J, with 18 bases between the two ends. Germline V gene sequence: CDR1 MGHRA, CDR2 YSYEKL. The CDR3 extends over 16 amino acids. This CDR3 is CASSPVGARPDYGYTF. The DNA for the CDR3 is TGCGCCAGCAGCCCCGTAGGAGCACGGCCCGACTATGGCTACACCTTC.

This chain links TRBV6-6 with TRBJ1-1; tentatively, D is TRBD1 (5 bases). The CDR3 runs to 14 residues. Germline-derived CDR1 and CDR2 are MNHNY and SVGAGI (reference sequence). V gave up 0 bases and J gave up 3 bases, with 8 bases separating them. CDR3: CASSYSGQDTEAFF. For the CDR3, the DNA is TGTGCCAGCAGTTACTCGGGGCAGGACACTGAAGCTTTCTTT.

The chain uses TRBV12-3 or TRBV12-4 and TRBJ1-2; a weak D match, TRBD1 (5 bases). CDR3 length: 14 amino acids. The V end lost 3 bases, the J end lost 7 bases, and 15 bases lay between the germline ends. The CDR3 protein is CASSLNRKSSGYTF. The CDR3 DNA reads as TGTGCCAGCAGTTTGAACAGGAAGTCCAGTGGCTACACCTTC.

The rearrangement links TRBV5-5 to TRBJ2-1; 7 bases are a match to TRBD2. The CDR3 is 15 amino acids. V trimming: 4 bases; J trimming: 2 bases; junction bases outside the gene matches: 6. Germline-derived CDR1 and CDR2 are SGHKS and YYEKEE (reference sequence). The CDR3 DNA reads as TGTGCCAGCAGCCGGGGGGTAACCACCTACAATGAGCAGTTCTTC. Translating gives CASSRGVTTYNEQFF.

The chain links TRBV29-1 to TRBJ1-2, with TRBD1 as a possible D gene (5 bases). CDR1 is SQVTM, CDR2 ANQGSEA, per germline. Trimming shortened V by 6 bases and J by 4 bases, and 15 bases separated the two germline ends. CDR3 length: 13 amino acids. The DNA of the CDR3 is TGCAGCGTGACAGACTATAACTTCTATGGCTACACCTTC. Its translation: CSVTDYNFYGYTF.